The T cell receptor (beta chain) under discussion was sequenced for a study of T cell responses to AZD1222 COVID-19 vaccine. Clones were read by immunoSEQ multiplex PCR, and TCRdb kept only the in-frame ones, dropping some. Of around 160,000 clones listed, roughly four fifths are singletons. The V and J ends lost 6 bases and 4 bases respectively, with 22 bases between them. Per germline, CDR1 MDHEN and CDR2 SYDVKM. This CDR3 spans 16 amino acids. Study-wide results and caveats: Repertoires were obtained only post-peak T cell response. White British people made up most donors, females outnumbered males, and clonal diversity was possibly underestimated. Dominant at 160-218 and 743-854, vaccine-associated CD4 TCRs also spanned spike. Spike-specific TCR repertoires showed rising breadth and depth after two AZD1222 doses.

Regarding this clone: Its specificity is not known.

The chain is built from TRBV28 and TRBJ2-7, with D uncertain. This clonotype was sampled from an adult in good health. The sample in question was peripheral blood, obtained on day 0 of MenACWY control vaccination. CDR3 sequence reads: CASSPNRHLILYEQYV. Written as DNA, the CDR3 is TGTGCCAGCAGCCCTAACAGACACCTTATCCTATACGAGCAGTACGTC.